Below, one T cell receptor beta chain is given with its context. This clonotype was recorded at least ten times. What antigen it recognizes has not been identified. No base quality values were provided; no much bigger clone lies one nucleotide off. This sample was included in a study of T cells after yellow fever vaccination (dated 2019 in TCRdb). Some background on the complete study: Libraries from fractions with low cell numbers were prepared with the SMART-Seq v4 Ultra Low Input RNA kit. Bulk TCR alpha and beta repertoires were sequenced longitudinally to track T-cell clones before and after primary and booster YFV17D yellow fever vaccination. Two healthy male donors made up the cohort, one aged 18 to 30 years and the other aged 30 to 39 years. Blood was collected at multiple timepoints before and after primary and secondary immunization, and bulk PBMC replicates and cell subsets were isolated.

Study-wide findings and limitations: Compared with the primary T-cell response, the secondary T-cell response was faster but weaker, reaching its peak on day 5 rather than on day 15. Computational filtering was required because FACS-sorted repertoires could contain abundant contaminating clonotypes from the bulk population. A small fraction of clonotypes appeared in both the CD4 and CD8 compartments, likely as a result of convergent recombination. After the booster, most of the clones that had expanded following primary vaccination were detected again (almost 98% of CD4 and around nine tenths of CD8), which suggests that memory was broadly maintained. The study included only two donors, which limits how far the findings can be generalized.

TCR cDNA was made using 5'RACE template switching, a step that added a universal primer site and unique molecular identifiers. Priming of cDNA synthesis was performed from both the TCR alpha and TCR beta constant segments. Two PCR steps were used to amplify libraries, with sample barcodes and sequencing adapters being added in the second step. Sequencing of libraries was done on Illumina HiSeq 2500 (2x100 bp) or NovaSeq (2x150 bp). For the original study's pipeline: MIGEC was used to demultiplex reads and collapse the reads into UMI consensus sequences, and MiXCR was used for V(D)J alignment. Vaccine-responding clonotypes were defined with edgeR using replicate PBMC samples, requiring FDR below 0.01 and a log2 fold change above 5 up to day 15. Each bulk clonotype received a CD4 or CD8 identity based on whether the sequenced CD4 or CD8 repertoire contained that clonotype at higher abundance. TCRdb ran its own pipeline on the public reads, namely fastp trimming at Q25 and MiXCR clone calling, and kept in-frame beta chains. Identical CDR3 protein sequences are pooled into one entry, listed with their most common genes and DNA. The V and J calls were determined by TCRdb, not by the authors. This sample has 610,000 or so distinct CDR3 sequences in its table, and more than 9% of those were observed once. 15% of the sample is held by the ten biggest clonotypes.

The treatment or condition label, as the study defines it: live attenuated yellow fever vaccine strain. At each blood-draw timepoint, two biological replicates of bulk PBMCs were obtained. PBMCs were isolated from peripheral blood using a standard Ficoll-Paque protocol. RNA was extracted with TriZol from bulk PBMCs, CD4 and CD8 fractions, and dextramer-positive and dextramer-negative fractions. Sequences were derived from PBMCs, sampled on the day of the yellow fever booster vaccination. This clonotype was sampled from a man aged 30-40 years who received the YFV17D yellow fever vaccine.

The DNA reads as follows: TGTGCCAGCAGCAGCTGGGGAGGGGCTTCCACAGATACGCAGTATTTT. This yields the protein CASSSWGGASTDTQYF. This receptor chain uses TRBV7-2 and TRBJ2-3; TRBD2 agrees with 7 junctional bases. V loses 5 bases at its end and J loses 2 bases; junction bases beyond the gene matches: 10. The CDR1 and CDR2 encoded by the germline V gene are SGHTA and FQGNSA. Counted from cysteine to phenylalanine, this CDR3 has 16 amino acids. The sequence is cut down to CDR3 DNA, 48 bases in frame from base 1.